This T cell receptor (beta chain) was observed in a study of CD8 T cell repertoires and HIV-1 epitope variants. Overall study context: Control wells had CMV/EBV/flu peptides, negative Ebola AY9, or no peptide.

Notes on this clone: Its antigen is undetermined.

Trimming took 2 bases from V and 0 from J; bases not matched to a gene: 9. The CDR3 is made up of 17 amino acids. Looked up from germline, CDR1 is ENHRY and CDR2 is SYGVKD. The repertoire was sequenced with immunoSEQ multiplex PCR; TCRdb's copy has only in-frame clones and lacks some. The data contain some 5,600 clones, about 70% of them singletons. The clonotype originates from a male donor with HIV. The sequenced sample consisted of cultured CD8+ T cells derived from PBMCs. The chain links TRBV10-3 to TRBJ2-7, with 8 positions matching TRBD2. The CDR3 region is CAISEPPGGRSSYEQYF. The DNA of the CDR3 is TGTGCCATCAGTGAGCCCCCGGGAGGGAGGAGCTCCTACGAGCAGTACTTC.